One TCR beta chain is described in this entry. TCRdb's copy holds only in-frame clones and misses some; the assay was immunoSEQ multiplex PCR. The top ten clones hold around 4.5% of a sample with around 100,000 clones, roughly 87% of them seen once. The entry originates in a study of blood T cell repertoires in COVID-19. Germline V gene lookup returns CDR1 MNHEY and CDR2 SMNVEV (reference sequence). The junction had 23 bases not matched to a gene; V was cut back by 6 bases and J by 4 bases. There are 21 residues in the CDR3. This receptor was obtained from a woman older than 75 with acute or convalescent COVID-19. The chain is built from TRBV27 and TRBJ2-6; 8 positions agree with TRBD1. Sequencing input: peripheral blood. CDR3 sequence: CASRQDTSGRQGAGGANVLTF. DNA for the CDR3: TGTGCCAGCAGACAGGACACCTCGGGAAGGCAGGGGGCCGGAGGGGCCAACGTCCTGACTTTC.